These 5 T cell receptor beta chains originate from one sample sequenced in a study of T cell repertoires in cytomegalovirus infection. TCRdb re-called the reads through MiXCR, storing one row per CDR3 protein. The sample has around 540,000 distinct CDR3 sequences; roughly a third are singletons. No antigen has been assigned to these receptors. The sequenced sample was cultured PBMCs, obtained from culture after CMV antigen stimulation. All receptors come from a human donor in good health (CMV status not recorded). Some clones in this sample may be carry-over from other donors' samples.

This clonotype was seen many times. The V call is TRBV7-9, the J call TRBJ2-3; TRBD1 agrees at 8 bases. The V segment lost 5 bases and the J segment 5 bases; nucleotides outside the gene matches: 6. The CDR3 has 14 residues. From germline, CDR1 is SEHNR and CDR2 FQNEAQ (reference sequence). The CDR3 loop is CASSPGQGIDTQYF. In DNA form, the CDR3 reads TGTGCCAGCAGCCCCGGACAGGGAATAGATACGCAGTATTTT.

The V gene is TRBV7-9, the J gene TRBJ2-7; no clear D. The CDR3 spans 12 residues. V dropped 2 bases and J dropped 3 bases, with 5 bases sitting between them. Per germline, CDR1 SEHNR and CDR2 FQNEAQ (reference sequence). CDR3: CASSLLRYEQYF. The CDR3, as DNA: TGTGCCAGCAGCTTATTACGCTACGAGCAGTACTTC.

A few counts support this clonotype. The genes are TRBV6-2 or TRBV6-3 and TRBJ2-2; 11 bases are a match to TRBD2. The J segment lost 5 bases and the V segment lost 4 bases, leaving 0 bases of the junction unmatched. CDR3 length: 14 residues. Germline CDR1 and CDR2: MNHEY and SVGEGT. This CDR3 is CASSWTSGTGELFF. DNA of the CDR3: TGTGCCAGCAGTTGGACTAGCGGGACCGGGGAGCTGTTTTTT.

This clonotype was counted a few times. The chain links TRBV7-8 to TRBJ2-1, with 8 nucleotides matching TRBD2. The germline V gene has CDR1 SGHVS and CDR2 FQNEAQ. After removal of 8 bases from V and 5 bases from J, the junction contained 23 bases not matched to a gene. The CDR3 spans 19 residues. CDR3 loop: CASVKTGGTYKKVDNEQFF. CDR3 bases: TGTGCCAGCGTCAAAACGGGAGGGACCTACAAAAAAGTGGACAATGAGCAGTTCTTC.

The chain employs TRBV20-1 and TRBJ2-1; 12 bases are a match to TRBD2. CDR1 is DFQATT and CDR2 is SNEGSKA in the germline V gene (reference sequence). The CDR3 is made up of 13 amino acids. V lost 6 bases, J lost 9 bases, and 6 bases stayed unmatched. CDR3 in amino acids: CSARTSGTAEQFF. The DNA for the CDR3 is TGCAGTGCCCGGACTAGCGGGACGGCTGAGCAGTTCTTC.